The following is a T cell receptor (beta chain) sequence with its context. The data stem from a study of shared clonotypes between healthy human individuals. Deep-level assay runs were performed. TCRdb keeps only in-frame clones here, not all; method: immunoSEQ multiplex PCR. This table has roughly 2.5 million clones, more than 90% appearing once. Per germline, CDR1 SGHTA and CDR2 FQGTGA. This CDR3 comprises 15 residues. The V and J ends lost 3 bases and 8 bases, in that order; junction bases with no gene match: 7. The chain combines TRBV7-3 with TRBJ2-1, with 10 bases lining up with TRBD1. The source of this sequence is a man aged 18 to 29 in good health. Sequencing was done on a sample of naive CD4+ T cells sorted from blood. Subset of the sample: CD45RA+ positively selected. Here the CDR3 reads CASSLGQGFPYEQFF. The CDR3 coding sequence is TGTGCCAGCAGCTTGGGACAGGGGTTCCCATATGAGCAGTTCTTC.